This T cell receptor (beta chain) was observed in a study of T-cell memory formation after mild COVID-19. Findings of the study overall: Pre-infection memory carried some responding clones, suggesting that cross-reactive memory joined.

Using its own MiXCR run on the 5' RACE reads, TCRdb lists one record per CDR3 protein. The top ten hold approximately 23% of the sample, which has fewer than 350,000 distinct CDR3 sequences, over 7% seen once. This CDR3 region has 15 residues. V lost 5 bases and J lost 6, with 17 bases in between. CDR1 is SGHVS and CDR2 is FQNEAQ in the germline V gene. This clonotype was seen a handful of times. Its antigen is still unknown. This receptor was taken from a man younger than 35 who had mild COVID-19 (a few samples of this study predate the infection). Cell type and time point are not known. The chain links TRBV7-8 to TRBJ1-5; D possibly corresponds to TRBD1 (6 bases). The sample taken for sequencing was PBMCs or a T cell subset sorted from them (not recorded which). In DNA form, the CDR3 reads TGTGCCAGCAGCCCCGAGGGGGGGGCAAGTCAGCCCCAGCATTTT. This gives the protein CASSPEGGASQPQHF.